Given below is one TCR beta chain in context. The antigen is not known. Additional DNA sequences in this sample encode the identical CDR3. These data are taken from a study of shared clonotypes between healthy human individuals. At the level of the study: A donor's plate count was three for CD4 naive and three for CD4 memory; CD8 naive had two and CD8 memory one.

The protocol was immunoSEQ multiplex PCR, while the TCRdb copy is restricted to in-frame clones and leaves out a portion. The data show some 2.3 million clones, just over 90% seen once. The V and J ends lost 0 bases and 5 bases respectively, with 14 bases between them. The germline V gene encodes CDR1 SGHRS and CDR2 YFSETQ. The CDR3 runs 15 residues. Regarding the study as a whole: Naive subsets typically showed greater estimated richness than memory subsets.

This clonotype was obtained from a man aged 18 to 30 in good health. Some clones in this sample may be carry-over from other donors' samples. The chain couples TRBV5-1 to TRBJ1-1, with a possible D match to TRBD1 (6 bases). Sequencing used naive CD4+ T cells from PBMCs. Indicated subset: CD45RA+ positively selected. The CDR3 sequence is CASSLAQGGGTEAFF. CDR3 DNA sequence: TGCGCCAGCAGCTTGGCACAAGGGGGTGGGACTGAAGCTTTCTTT.